The next 20 T cell receptor beta chains were all read from a single sample in a study of blood T cell repertoires in COVID-19. Sequenced by immunoSEQ multiplex PCR; TCRdb stores in-frame clones only, minus some. Of about 86,000 clones in the sample, around 80% were seen once. The sample was peripheral blood. Every receptor here comes from a woman of 80 years or more with active or convalescent COVID-19.

This clone was counted between two and nine times. The rearrangement links TRBV5-6 to TRBJ2-7, with 7 bases fitting TRBD1. CDR3 length equals 14 residues. Unmatched junction bases numbered 7, after V lost 4 bases and J lost 3 bases. CDR1 is SGHDT, CDR2 YYEEEE, per germline. CDR3 nucleotides: TGTGCCAGCAGCCCGACAGGGCATATCTACGAGCAGTACTTC. Encoded protein: CASSPTGHIYEQYF. The whole variable domain, remainder taken from reference TRBV5-6 and TRBJ2-7, is DAGVTQSPTHLIKTRGQQVTLRCSPKSGHDTVSWYQQALGQGPQFIFQYYEEEERQRGNFPDRFSGHQFPNYSSELNVNALLLGDSALYLCASSPTGHIYEQYFGPGTRLTVT.

This clone was observed a handful of times. The rearrangement links TRBV11-3 to TRBJ2-1; 11 positions agree with TRBD2. Germline V gene data show CDR1 as SGHNT and CDR2 as YENEEA. The V segment lost 1 base and the J segment 7 bases; nucleotides outside the gene matches: 3. The CDR3 is 15 amino acids. The CDR3 sequence is CASSLGSSGGNEQFF. As DNA, the CDR3 is TGTGCCAGCAGCTTAGGGTCTAGCGGGGGGAATGAGCAGTTCTTC.

CDR3 sequence: CAWTRTGGNFGGYTF. CDR3 bases: TGTGCCTGGACAAGGACAGGGGGCAATTTTGGTGGCTACACCTTC. This chain joins TRBV30 and TRBJ1-2; 11 positions match TRBD1. V shed 4 bases, J shed 7 bases, and the junction held 11 bases outside the gene matches. Per the germline V gene, CDR1 is GTSNPN and CDR2 is SVGIG (reference sequence). CDR3 length: 15 amino acids.

V is TRBV30 and J is TRBJ1-2, with D possibly TRBD1 on 5 matching bases. The V end lost 5 bases, the J end lost 6 bases, and 19 bases lay between the germline ends. The CDR3 length is 14 residues. Germline CDR1 reads GTSNPN; CDR2 reads SVGIG (reference sequence). The CDR3 is CAWDHGGTVHGYTF. The CDR3 coding sequence is TGTGCCTGGGACCACGGGGGAACAGTCCATGGCTACACCTTC.

This clone showed up just once. V is TRBV5-6 and J is TRBJ2-3, with a weak D call TRBD1 (5 bases). Germline CDR1 is SGHDT and CDR2 is YYEEEE. This CDR3 is built from 16 residues. V dropped 2 bases and J dropped 2 bases, with 15 bases sitting between them. CDR3 nucleotides: TGTGCCAGCAGCTTCACAGGCGGATATTACACAGATACGCAGTATTTT. Residues: CASSFTGGYYTDTQYF.

The chain links TRBV11-3 to TRBJ2-7; a weak D match, TRBD1 (6 bases). The ends were cut back, 4 bases at V and 6 bases at J, with 19 bases in the middle. In germline, CDR1 is SGHNT, CDR2 YENEEA. The CDR3 sequence is 15 residues long. The CDR3 DNA follows: TGTGCCAGCAGCTCATCAGGGGTCTCGGGCTTCGAGCAGTACTTC. Its protein is CASSSSGVSGFEQYF.

DNA of the CDR3: TGTGCCAGCAGCGTGGCCGAACTAGCCCCCGATACGCAGTATTTT. It encodes CASSVAELAPDTQYF. V is TRBV9 and J is TRBJ2-3, with TRBD2 as a possible D gene (6 bases). CDR1 and CDR2 (germline): SGDLS, YYNGEE. This CDR3 region has 15 residues. The ends were cut back, 2 bases at V and 6 bases at J, with 16 bases in the middle.

This sequence joins TRBV5-1 and TRBJ2-1; 7 bases are a match to TRBD1. Germline V gene lookup returns CDR1 SGHRS and CDR2 YFSETQ. Trimming removed 3 bases from V and 5 bases from J; junction bases left unmatched: 5. The CDR3 has 14 amino acids. The CDR3 reads CASSWGQGDNEQFF. The CDR3, as DNA: TGCGCCAGCAGCTGGGGGCAGGGGGACAATGAGCAGTTCTTC.

V and J are TRBV7-9 and TRBJ2-3, with 9 bases matching TRBD2. V was clipped by 7 bases and J by 3 bases; unmatched bases: 2. The CDR3 runs to 13 residues. Germline loops: CDR1 SEHNR, CDR2 FQNEAQ (reference sequence). CDR3 protein: CASTLAGTDTQYF. The CDR3 region has the DNA TGTGCCAGCACCCTAGCGGGGACAGATACGCAGTATTTT.

This sequence joins TRBV28 and TRBJ2-7, with 9 positions matching TRBD1. Germline values: CDR1 MDHEN, CDR2 SYDVKM. The J segment lost 1 base and the V segment lost 4 bases, leaving 8 bases of the junction unmatched. CDR3 length equals 16 residues. The CDR3 here is CASSYKVDRGSYEQYF. The CDR3 DNA sequence: TGTGCCAGCAGTTACAAAGTAGACAGGGGGTCCTACGAGCAGTACTTC.

The J gene is TRBJ1-6, the V gene TRBV12-5; 7 nucleotides match TRBD1. This CDR3 comprises 14 residues. V shed 6 bases and J 5 bases; nucleotides not matched to a gene: 4. Looked up from germline, CDR1 is LGHNT and CDR2 is FRNRAP. The CDR3 spells CASGLDRDNSPLHF. The DNA of the CDR3 is TGTGCTAGTGGCCTAGACAGGGATAATTCACCCCTCCACTTT.

This chain joins TRBV5-6 and TRBJ1-6; D is uncertain. The CDR3 is 14 residues long. Germline CDR1 is SGHDT and CDR2 is YYEEEE. V lost 1 base and J 6 bases, leaving 8 bases between the germline ends. The CDR3 loop is CASSLLGSNSPLHF. The CDR3 coding sequence is TGTGCCAGCAGCTTGTTGGGGAGTAATTCACCCCTCCACTTT.

The chain uses TRBV2 and TRBJ2-1, with a possible D match to TRBD1 (5 bases). V was clipped by 4 bases and J by 0 bases, with 7 bases between them. CDR3 size: 14 residues. Germline V lookup: CDR1 SNHLY, CDR2 FYNNEI. The CDR3 reads CASSGQSSYNEQFF. The CDR3 coding sequence is TGTGCCAGCAGTGGACAGAGCTCCTACAATGAGCAGTTCTTC.

The chain employs TRBV5-4 and TRBJ2-5; the match to TRBD1 covers 10 bases. This CDR3 has 16 amino acids. With V trimmed by 4 bases and J by 1 base, 7 bases remained unmatched. Germline assignment: CDR1 SGHNT and CDR2 YYREEE (reference sequence). The CDR3 sequence is CASSRQGAGGQETQYF. CDR3 sequence (DNA): TGTGCCAGCAGCAGACAGGGGGCGGGAGGCCAAGAGACCCAGTACTTC.

The rearrangement joins TRBV12-3 or TRBV12-4 to TRBJ1-2; 9 bases map to TRBD1. The junction had 7 bases not matched to a gene; V was cut back by 10 bases and J by 7 bases. The CDR3 contains 12 residues. CDR3 in amino acids: CATIGTGSGYTF. The CDR3 bases are TGTGCCACAATAGGGACAGGGTCTGGCTACACCTTC.

J is TRBJ2-1 and V is TRBV2, with D perhaps TRBD2 (5 bases). Germline V gene data show CDR1 as SNHLY and CDR2 as FYNNEI. This CDR3 comprises 13 residues. V shed 2 bases and J shed 7 bases, with 9 bases lying between them. The DNA of the CDR3 is TGTGCCAGCAGTGAAACTAGATCGAATGAGCAGTTCTTC. It specifies CASSETRSNEQFF.

The chain is built from TRBV5-1 and TRBJ2-5; TRBD2 aligns across 9 bases. Germline trimming cut 0 bases from V and 5 bases from J; bases unmatched to any gene: 5. This CDR3 spans 15 amino acids. Germline lookup yields CDR1 SGHRS and CDR2 YFSETQ. CDR3 DNA: TGCGCCAGCAGCTTGGCGGCGGGGGGGCTGGAGACCCAGTACTTC. Amino acid sequence: CASSLAAGGLETQYF.

The rearrangement joins TRBV4-1 to TRBJ2-2; 7 nucleotides align to TRBD1. CDR1 and CDR2 (germline): MGHRA, YSYEKL. Trimming cost V 0 bases and J 1 base; bases outside gene matches: 2. The CDR3 extends over 16 amino acids. CDR3 nucleotides: TGCGCCAGCAGCCAAGATCCAGGGGGGAACACCGGGGAGCTGTTTTTT. Its protein product is CASSQDPGGNTGELFF.

The chain employs TRBV5-6 and TRBJ1-1, with D perhaps matching TRBD1 (5 bases). The CDR3 spans 14 residues. The V gene lost 2 bases and the J gene lost 0 bases, with 8 bases spanning the gap. Germline assignment: CDR1 SGHDT and CDR2 YYEEEE. This CDR3 reads CASSFGHVNTEAFF. CDR3 bases: TGTGCCAGCAGCTTCGGACACGTGAACACTGAAGCTTTCTTT.

The CDR3 region is CASSRGYEQYF. CDR3 coding DNA: TGTGCCAGCAGCCGAGGGTACGAGCAGTACTTC. V usage is TRBV12-3 or TRBV12-4 and J usage is TRBJ2-7, with D perhaps TRBD2 (5 bases). V lost 6 bases to trimming and J lost 4 bases, with 7 bases between them. The CDR3 runs 11 residues.